This TCR beta chain was recovered during a study of T cells in Graves' hyperthyroidism and ophthalmopathy. General study findings and limits: Most thyroid clonotypes with frequency above 0.001 were detected in blood.

Germline V gives CDR1 SGHTA, CDR2 FQGNSA. This CDR3 has 16 amino acids. The J segment lost 1 base and the V segment lost 1 base, leaving 4 bases of the junction unmatched. Cells are PBMCs isolated from 10 ml of fresh blood. Comment on this clonotype: Its antigen is currently unknown.

The source material, RNA transcripts, was used to amplify TCR beta CDR3 regions. The TCR CDR3 first-round RT-PCR relied on the HTBI primer set. TCRdb called the multiplex PCR reads again in MiXCR, with one record for every CDR3 protein. The sample lists about 270,000 distinct CDR3 sequences, approximately 20% seen once, with about 60% in the top ten. Sample: blood. The chain uses TRBV7-2 and TRBJ2-7; 10 bases align to TRBD2. The receptor's source is a man aged 25 to 45 with Graves' ophthalmopathy. The DNA of the CDR3 is TGTGCCAGCAGCTTAGGGTTTAGCGGGAGGTCCTACGAGCAGTACTTC. The encoded protein is CASSLGFSGRSYEQYF.